Listed here are 14 T cell receptor beta chains from one sample, sequenced in a study of cytomegalovirus exposure and HLA in healthy donors. Data came from immunoSEQ multiplex PCR; TCRdb stores just in-frame clones and leaves some out. The sample holds roughly 56,000 clones; roughly 94% are singletons and the top ten take around 2%. The specimen was PBMCs. Receptors were obtained from a man aged 18 to 29 in good health and CMV-seronegative.

The chain is built from TRBV27 and TRBJ1-2, with 9 positions matching TRBD1. Trimming at V came to 6 bases and at J to 6 bases, leaving 5 bases not matched to a gene. Germline loops: CDR1 MNHEY, CDR2 SMNVEV (reference sequence). This CDR3 region has 13 residues. CDR3 region: CASSEGTGNGYTF. CDR3 in DNA: TGTGCCAGCAGCGAAGGGACAGGGAATGGCTACACCTTC.

The chain is built from TRBV7-3 and TRBJ2-3; maybe TRBD2 (6 bases). The ends were cut back, 4 bases at V and 6 bases at J, with 11 bases in the middle. This CDR3 has 13 residues. Germline CDR1 SGHTA, CDR2 FQGTGA. DNA of the CDR3: TGTGCCAGCAGCTCGTCTGGGAGGGATACGCAGTATTTT. Translation: CASSSSGRDTQYF. Supplemented by reference TRBV7-3 and TRBJ2-3, the full variable domain reads GAGVSQTPSNKVTEKGKYVELRCDPISGHTALYWYRQSLGQGPEFLIYFQGTGAADDSGLPNDRFFAVRPEGSVSTLKIQRTERGDSAVYLCASSSSGRDTQYFGPGTRLTVL.

The J gene is TRBJ2-3, the V gene TRBV10-1; D unresolved. Trimming left V 1 base short and J 3 bases short, with 11 bases between. Germline V gene data show CDR1 as WNHNN and CDR2 as SYGVQD (reference sequence). This CDR3 has 15 amino acids. The CDR3 coding sequence is TGCGCCAGCAGTGAGTTAGGTGGGCAAACAGATACGCAGTATTTT. Translated, it gives CASSELGGQTDTQYF.

V usage is TRBV11-2 and J usage is TRBJ1-4; 7 bases line up with TRBD1. CDR1 and CDR2 (germline): SGHAT, FQNNGV. V gave up 6 bases and J gave up 8 bases; unmatched junction bases: 9. The CDR3 is 14 residues long. DNA for the CDR3: TGTGCCAGCAGGAAGACAGGGAAGGACGAAAAACTGTTTTTT. Translation gives CASRKTGKDEKLFF. The full variable domain, its missing parts supplied by reference TRBV11-2 and TRBJ1-4, is EAGVAQSPRYKIIEKRQSVAFWCNPISGHATLYWYQQILGQGPKLLIQFQNNGVVDDSQLPKDRFSAERLKGVDSTLKIQPAKLEDSAVYLCASRKTGKDEKLFFGSGTQLSVL.

J is TRBJ1-5 and V is TRBV7-9; D might be TRBD1 (6 bases). Germline CDR1 reads SEHNR; CDR2 reads FQNEAQ (reference sequence). V shed 5 bases and J shed 5 bases, with 19 bases lying between them. The CDR3 runs to 16 residues. CDR3 region: CASSPEARGGDQPQHF. CDR3 nucleotides: TGTGCCAGCAGCCCCGAGGCCAGGGGCGGTGATCAGCCCCAGCATTTT.

This chain links TRBV7-9 with TRBJ1-1; 9 bases are shared with TRBD1. Germline-derived CDR1 and CDR2 are SEHNR and FQNEAQ (reference sequence). This CDR3 region has 17 residues. The V and J ends lost 3 bases and 6 bases, in that order; junction bases with no gene match: 14. CDR3 protein: CASSLGTGGQGFSEAFF. The CDR3 DNA sequence: TGTGCCAGCAGCTTGGGCACTGGGGGACAGGGTTTCTCTGAAGCTTTCTTT. The full variable domain, rest sourced from reference TRBV7-9 and TRBJ1-1, is DTGVSQNPRHKITKRGQNVTFRCDPISEHNRLYWYRQTLGQGPEFLTYFQNEAQLEKSRLLSDRFSAERPKGSFSTLEIQRTEQGDSAMYLCASSLGTGGQGFSEAFFGQGTRLTVV.

The chain recombines TRBV27 with TRBJ2-1, with D hard to call. The V gene lost 2 bases and the J gene lost 0 bases, with 11 bases spanning the gap. CDR3 length: 16 amino acids. CDR1 and CDR2 (germline): MNHEY, SMNVEV (reference sequence). CDR3 nucleotides: TGTGCCAGCAGTTTAATGAGTCTGAGCTCCTACAATGAGCAGTTCTTC. Its translation: CASSLMSLSSYNEQFF.

CDR3 coding DNA: TGTGCCAGCAGTCCCAGACTAGCCGGAGGGGCAGATACGCAGTATTTT. Its translation: CASSPRLAGGADTQYF. This sequence joins TRBV7-2 and TRBJ2-3, with 7 bases identical to TRBD2. Germline lookup yields CDR1 SGHTA and CDR2 FQGNSA. This CDR3 comprises 16 residues. The trim removed 6 bases at V and 4 bases at J, leaving 13 bases unmatched.

V usage is TRBV19 and J usage is TRBJ2-2; TRBD1 might be the D (5 bases). Germline values: CDR1 LNHDA, CDR2 SQIVND (reference sequence). V was shortened by 6 bases and J by 2 bases, with 13 bases between the two germline ends. This CDR3 has 15 residues. The CDR3 DNA sequence: TGTGCCAGTAGCCCCCGACAGAAAAACACCGGGGAGCTGTTTTTT. Translation: CASSPRQKNTGELFF.

The V and J genes are TRBV5-4 and TRBJ2-5; the match to TRBD1 covers 7 bases. CDR3 size: 14 residues. Per germline, CDR1 SGHNT and CDR2 YYREEE (reference sequence). The trim removed 4 bases at V and 5 bases at J, leaving 8 bases unmatched. This chain's CDR3 is CASSQWDSWETQYF. The CDR3 DNA sequence: TGTGCCAGCAGCCAATGGGACAGTTGGGAGACCCAGTACTTC.

The rearrangement joins TRBV7-8 to TRBJ2-1; no clear D. Germline V CDR1 and CDR2: SGHVS, FQNEAQ. This CDR3 contains 15 residues. V lost 4 bases, J lost 0 bases, and 10 bases lay in between. CDR3 loop: CASSSVLSSYNEQFF. The CDR3 coding sequence is TGTGCCAGCAGCTCCGTGTTGAGCTCCTACAATGAGCAGTTCTTC. The whole variable domain, filled in from reference TRBV7-8 and TRBJ2-1, reads GAGVSQSPRYKVAKRGQDVALRCDPISGHVSLFWYQQALGQGPEFLTYFQNEAQLDKSGLPSDRFFAERPEGSVSTLKIQRTQQEDSAVYLCASSSVLSSYNEQFFGPGTRLTVL.

The DNA for the CDR3 is TGCGCCAGCAGCTACCGGGACACGCGAGAGACCCAGTACTTC. Encoded protein: CASSYRDTRETQYF. The gene calls are TRBV5-1 and TRBJ2-5, with D maybe TRBD1 (6 bases). The CDR3 contains 14 residues. The germline V gene encodes CDR1 SGHRS and CDR2 YFSETQ. Trimming left V 3 bases short and J 4 bases short, with 13 bases between.

The rearrangement links TRBV27 to TRBJ1-2, with TRBD1 identical over 9 bases. V was clipped by 6 bases and J by 5 bases; unmatched bases: 10. The CDR3 consists of 15 residues. Germline V CDR1 and CDR2: MNHEY, SMNVEV (reference sequence). The CDR3 loop reads CASSAGTGPPYGYTF. In DNA form, the CDR3 reads TGTGCCAGCAGCGCCGGGACAGGGCCACCTTATGGCTACACCTTC.

The count of this clone is one. The V call is TRBV28, the J call TRBJ2-3, with D possibly TRBD1 on 6 matching bases. CDR3 length: 14 residues. Trimming left V 5 bases short and J 4 bases short, with 13 bases between. In germline, CDR1 is MDHEN, CDR2 SYDVKM. The CDR3 nucleotides read TGTGCCAGCAGTGACGCTCAGGGGCCAGATACGCAGTATTTT. This translates into CASSDAQGPDTQYF.